These 26 T cell receptor beta chains were all obtained from the same sample, sequenced in a study of T cell responses to AZD1222 COVID-19 vaccine. Method: immunoSEQ multiplex PCR; TCRdb's copy keeps in-frame clones and lacks some. There are around 60,000 clones in the sample; roughly 90% occur only once, and approximately 5.4% lies in the top ten. Sequenced here: peripheral blood, sampled on day 0 of AZD1222 vaccination. The receptor source for this set is an adult in good health.

The chain links TRBV18 to TRBJ1-5, with TRBD1 as a possible D gene (5 bases). Trimming removed 3 bases at V and 7 bases at J, with 13 bases between. Germline lookup yields CDR1 KGHSH and CDR2 LQKENI. The CDR3 has 14 residues. CDR3 sequence reads: CASSPGTVGQPQHF. The DNA of the CDR3 is TGTGCCAGCTCACCTGGGACGGTAGGGCAGCCCCAGCATTTT.

The chain is built from TRBV7-9 and TRBJ1-5; possibly TRBD1 for D (6 bases). Germline loops: CDR1 SEHNR, CDR2 FQNEAQ (reference sequence). This CDR3 contains 15 residues. The V end was cut by 5 bases, the J end by 1 base, with 12 bases between. In DNA, the CDR3 is TGTGCCAGCAGCGAAGGGGACACAAGCAATCAGCCCCAGCATTTT. This translates into CASSEGDTSNQPQHF.

The chain recombines TRBV6-5 with TRBJ2-7; 7 nucleotides match TRBD1. The CDR3 spans 12 residues. The V gene end was trimmed by 8 bases and the J gene end by 3 bases; junction bases not matched to a gene: 4. The V gene's germline CDR1 is MNHEY and CDR2 SVGAGI. The CDR3 nucleotides are TGTGCCAGCCGGGACAGACACTACGAGCAGTACTTC. This sequence encodes CASRDRHYEQYF.

The rearrangement uses TRBV24-1 and TRBJ2-1; D uncertain. The V and J ends lost 2 bases and 5 bases respectively, with 6 bases between them. This CDR3 has 13 residues. CDR1 KGHDR and CDR2 SFDVKD come from the germline V gene. The CDR3 coding sequence is TGTGCCACCAGTGATTCGACGCACAATGAGCAGTTCTTC. Protein sequence: CATSDSTHNEQFF.

The gene calls are TRBV2 and TRBJ1-1; D unclear. Trimming took 7 bases from V and 5 from J, leaving 17 bases between them. The germline V gene has CDR1 SNHLY and CDR2 FYNNEI. CDR3 length: 14 residues. CDR3 nucleotides: TGTGCCAGCATCCAGGATAGGACGGGGACTGAAGCTTTCTTT. It encodes CASIQDRTGTEAFF.

The chain uses TRBV9 and TRBJ2-3, with 10 positions matching TRBD2. V lost 0 bases and J lost 3; bases outside the gene matches: 4. The germline CDR1 and CDR2 sequences are SGDLS and YYNGEE. This CDR3 is 16 amino acids long. The CDR3 nucleotides are TGTGCCAGCAGCGTAGGGGGAGCGGGGGGGACAGATACGCAGTATTTT. This encodes CASSVGGAGGTDTQYF. Combining the CDR3 with reference TRBV9 and TRBJ2-3 gives the whole variable domain DSGVTQTPKHLITATGQRVTLRCSPRSGDLSVYWYQQSLDQGLQFLIQYYNGEERAKGNILERFSAQQFPDLHSELNLSSLELGDSALYFCASSVGGAGGTDTQYFGPGTRLTVL.

The chain links TRBV4-2 to TRBJ2-5; the D gene could be TRBD1 or TRBD2 (6 bases each). Trimming took off 4 bases at V and 5 bases at J, with 17 bases between the two ends. Per germline, CDR1 LGHNA and CDR2 YNFKEQ. The CDR3 sequence is 15 residues long. In nucleotides, the CDR3 is TGTGCCAGCAGCCCTTTGATGGGGGGCGGGGAGACCCAGTACTTC. As protein: CASSPLMGGGETQYF.

This clone was seen a few times. As DNA, the CDR3 is TGTGCCAGCAGCTTGTCGGATGTGGGCTACACCGGGGAGCTGTTTTTT. Translation gives CASSLSDVGYTGELFF. The chain employs TRBV5-5 and TRBJ2-2; unclear D gene. Germline lookup yields CDR1 SGHKS and CDR2 YYEKEE (reference sequence). CDR3 length equals 16 residues. V lost 1 base, J lost 3 bases, and 13 bases lay in between.

This chain joins TRBV18 and TRBJ1-5, with no clear D. The CDR3 is made up of 14 amino acids. Germline CDR1 KGHSH, CDR2 LQKENI. V was pared by 3 bases and J by 4 bases, with 10 bases between. CDR3 nucleotide sequence: TGTGCCAGCTCACCGGAAACAGCGAATCAGCCCCAGCATTTT. This translates into CASSPETANQPQHF.

This clone was detected a few times. This chain links TRBV5-5 with TRBJ2-1, with a weak D call TRBD1 (5 bases). V was trimmed by 4 bases and J by 6 bases, leaving 17 bases between them. The CDR3 is 15 amino acids. In germline, CDR1 is SGHKS, CDR2 YYEKEE (reference sequence). CDR3 loop: CASSPRQGRANEQFF. The CDR3 bases are TGTGCCAGCAGCCCCCGTCAGGGAAGGGCCAATGAGCAGTTCTTC.

The chain has TRBV2 and TRBJ2-7; a weak D match, TRBD1 (7 bases). The V gene lost 9 bases and the J gene lost 5 bases, with 20 bases spanning the gap. The CDR3 contains 14 residues. CDR1 SNHLY and CDR2 FYNNEI come from the germline V gene. The CDR3 coding sequence is TGTGCCAGTACTAGACAGGGAGGTCTCCACGAGCAGTACTTC. Amino acid sequence: CASTRQGGLHEQYF.

The chain combines TRBV18 with TRBJ1-4; maybe TRBD1 (6 bases). CDR3 length equals 13 residues. Between the trimmed V and J ends, which lost 6 bases and 5 bases, there was a span of 10 bases. The germline V gene encodes CDR1 KGHSH and CDR2 LQKENI. Written as DNA, the CDR3 is TGTGCCAGCTCTTCAGGGGAGAATGAAAAACTGTTTTTT. This gives the protein CASSSGENEKLFF.

This clone appeared once. The chain has TRBV21-1 and TRBJ1-5. TRBV21-1 is a pseudogene. The CDR3 has 16 amino acids. CDR3 DNA sequence: TGTGCCAGCAGCAGGAGGGGGGGCGGAAGGGATCAGCCCCAGCATTTT. Its translation is CASSRRGGGRDQPQHF.

This chain connects TRBV19 to TRBJ2-2; D uncertain. The CDR3 has 17 amino acids. The germline gives CDR1 LNHDA, CDR2 SQIVND (reference sequence). V was shortened by 5 bases and J by 0 bases, with 16 bases between the two germline ends. CDR3 in DNA: TGTGCCAGTAGTCCAGGCCTCGGCAGGACGAACACCGGGGAGCTGTTTTTT. Protein sequence: CASSPGLGRTNTGELFF.

This chain uses TRBV6-5 with TRBJ2-5; D is possibly TRBD2 (5 bases). The V end was cut by 6 bases, the J end by 1 base, with 12 bases between. Germline assignment: CDR1 MNHEY and CDR2 SVGAGI. The CDR3 is 14 amino acids. CDR3 bases: TGTGCCAGCAGACTAGACACGACCCAAGAGACCCAGTACTTC. Amino acid sequence: CASRLDTTQETQYF.

CDR3 loop: CASSQRGSSYEQYF. For the CDR3, the DNA is TGTGCCAGCAGCCAACGGGGCAGCTCCTACGAGCAGTACTTC. This sequence joins TRBV3-1 (or the pseudogene TRBV3-2) and TRBJ2-7; perhaps D is TRBD1 or TRBD2 (5 bases each). Germline CDR1 and CDR2: LGHDT and YNNKEL (reference sequence). The CDR3 extends over 14 amino acids. V was cut by 2 bases and J by 0 bases, with 8 bases left in between.

This clone showed up just a few times. V gene TRBV10-1 combines with J gene TRBJ2-3; D call uncertain. Germline lookup yields CDR1 WNHNN and CDR2 SYGVQD (reference sequence). Trimming took off 4 bases at V and 1 base at J, with 6 bases between the two ends. The CDR3 is made up of 13 amino acids. The CDR3 DNA is TGCGCCAGCAGTGTCCAGGGCACAGATACGCAGTATTTT. The encoded protein is CASSVQGTDTQYF.

CDR3 DNA: TGTGCCAGCAATCCCGCGGGGAATCAGCCCCAGCATTTT. This codes for CASNPAGNQPQHF. V and J are TRBV6-5 and TRBJ1-5; D gene unclear. Per germline, CDR1 MNHEY and CDR2 SVGAGI. V was cut by 7 bases and J by 4 bases, with 11 bases left in between. The CDR3 covers 13 residues.

The chain joins TRBV2 to TRBJ1-6; D not resolved. Trimming left V 4 bases short and J 3 bases short, with 13 bases between. Per the germline V gene, CDR1 is SNHLY and CDR2 is FYNNEI. The CDR3 length is 16 residues. DNA of the CDR3: TGTGCCAGCAGTGTGGTGGGCAGGCGCTATAATTCACCCCTCCACTTT. Its protein is CASSVVGRRYNSPLHF.

The V and J genes are TRBV5-1 and TRBJ2-2; D ambiguous. Looked up from germline, CDR1 is SGHRS and CDR2 is YFSETQ. This CDR3 comprises 13 residues. V shed 4 bases and J shed 4 bases, with 8 bases lying between them. CDR3 in amino acids: CASSVRVTGELFF. CDR3 nucleotides: TGCGCCAGCAGCGTCCGGGTCACCGGGGAGCTGTTTTTT.

The genes are TRBV3-1 (or the pseudogene TRBV3-2) and TRBJ1-1; D is unresolved. Between the trimmed V and J ends, which lost 4 bases and 8 bases, there was a span of 8 bases. CDR3 length: 11 residues. Germline V lookup: CDR1 LGHDT, CDR2 YNNKEL (reference sequence). In DNA form, the CDR3 reads TGTGCCAGCAGCCGCTCGGGGGAAGCTTTCTTT. Encoded protein: CASSRSGEAFF.

This sequence joins TRBV5-5 and TRBJ1-2, with 7 bases fitting TRBD1. The CDR3 length is 14 residues. J gave up 8 bases and V 0 bases, and 7 bases lay outside the gene matches. Germline loops: CDR1 SGHKS, CDR2 YYEKEE (reference sequence). CDR3 residues: CASSLASRGGGYTF. The CDR3 DNA reads TGTGCCAGCAGCTTGGCCAGCAGGGGGGGAGGCTACACCTTC.

The genes are TRBV24-1 and TRBJ2-2; 7 bases are shared with TRBD1. The germline V gene encodes CDR1 KGHDR and CDR2 SFDVKD. J lost 1 base, V lost 3 bases, and 1 base had no gene match. The CDR3 runs 15 residues. Here the CDR3 reads CATSDNRGNTGELFF. The CDR3 region has the DNA TGTGCCACCAGTGATAACAGGGGGAACACCGGGGAGCTGTTTTTT.

The V call is TRBV7-9, the J call TRBJ1-1; D gene uncertain. The CDR3 spans 14 residues. The ends were cut back, 1 base at V and 0 bases at J, with 6 bases in the middle. The V gene's germline CDR1 is SEHNR and CDR2 FQNEAQ (reference sequence). CDR3 amino acids: CASSLGMMNTEAFF. As DNA, the CDR3 is TGTGCCAGCAGCTTAGGGATGATGAACACTGAAGCTTTCTTT.

In this sample, this clone turned up once. The V and J genes are TRBV30 and TRBJ1-5; D is unresolved. In germline, CDR1 is GTSNPN, CDR2 SVGIG (reference sequence). This CDR3 region has 14 residues. V was cut by 1 base and J by 0 bases, with 7 bases left in between. CDR3 protein: CAWSAQTSNQPQHF. CDR3 in DNA: TGTGCCTGGAGTGCCCAGACTAGCAATCAGCCCCAGCATTTT.

The chain links TRBV19 to TRBJ1-5, with 7 bases that match TRBD1. The CDR3 consists of 15 residues. V lost 5 bases and J lost 2; bases outside the gene matches: 6. Germline V gene lookup returns CDR1 LNHDA and CDR2 SQIVND (reference sequence). CDR3 residues: CASSGDRARNQPQHF. CDR3 sequence (DNA): TGTGCCAGTAGTGGAGACAGGGCACGCAATCAGCCCCAGCATTTT.